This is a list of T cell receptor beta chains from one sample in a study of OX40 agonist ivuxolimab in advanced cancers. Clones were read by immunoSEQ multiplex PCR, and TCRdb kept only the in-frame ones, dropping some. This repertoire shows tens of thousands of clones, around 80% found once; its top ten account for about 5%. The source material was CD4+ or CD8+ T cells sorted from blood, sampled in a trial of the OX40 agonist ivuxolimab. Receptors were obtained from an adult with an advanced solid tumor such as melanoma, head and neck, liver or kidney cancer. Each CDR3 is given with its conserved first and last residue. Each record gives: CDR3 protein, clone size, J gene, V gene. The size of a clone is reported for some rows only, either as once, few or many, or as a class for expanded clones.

CDR3aa: CSVPDTYSGNTIYF
abundance: -
j_gene: TRBJ1-3
v_gene: TRBV29-1

CDR3aa: CASSALPDSAFNQPQHF
abundance: -
j_gene: TRBJ1-5
v_gene: TRBV7-6

CDR3aa: CAIEKDGYNEQFF
abundance: -
j_gene: TRBJ2-1
v_gene: TRBV2

CDR3aa: CASSLEAEFEQYF
abundance: few
j_gene: TRBJ2-7
v_gene: TRBV7-2

CDR3aa: CASSEHSPYSPLHF
abundance: -
j_gene: TRBJ1-6
v_gene: TRBV2

CDR3aa: CASSFRQAYTDTQYF
abundance: few
j_gene: TRBJ2-3
v_gene: TRBV5-4

CDR3aa: CASSPNSQGGTEAFF
abundance: -
j_gene: TRBJ1-1
v_gene: TRBV18

CDR3aa: CASSRRQTLSGNTIYF
abundance: -
j_gene: TRBJ1-3
v_gene: TRBV7-2

CDR3aa: CAWSQGVYGYTF
abundance: -
j_gene: TRBJ1-2
v_gene: TRBV30

CDR3aa: CASSPTGGDNTIYF
abundance: -
j_gene: TRBJ1-3
v_gene: TRBV18

CDR3aa: CATSSGVTGGRYEQYF
abundance: -
j_gene: TRBJ2-7
v_gene: TRBV15

CDR3aa: CASSEGGLKAFF
abundance: -
j_gene: TRBJ1-1
v_gene: TRBV19